The sample holds many counts of the clone carrying this TCR beta chain. The antigen remains undetermined. From the germline J gene comes the end of the CDR3, since the read stops 3 residues before it. TCRdb keeps only in-frame clones here, not all; method: immunoSEQ multiplex PCR. The record shows about 52,000 clones for this sample, with no singletons present. This record comes from a study of T cell clonality in common variable immunodeficiency. The study's findings and limits: TCRbeta clonality was increased in CVID versus healthy controls. CVID subjects shared fewer TCRbeta clones than healthy controls did.

Caucasian heritage predominated among both patients and controls. Germline loops: CDR1 SQVTM, CDR2 ANQGSEA. V dropped 4 bases and J dropped 4 bases, with 13 bases sitting between them. There are 13 residues in the CDR3. The chain carries TRBV29-1 and TRBJ1-2; possibly TRBD1 for D (5 bases). This receptor was obtained from a person aged 18-70 years in good health. Sample: peripheral blood mononuclear cells. Incomplete CDR3 DNA: TGCAGCGTTGCGGGGGGTTATACCTATGGC. Translated: CSVAGGYTYG. The whole CDR3 protein is CSVAGGYTYGYTF.